The subject of this entry is one T cell receptor (beta chain). The data were taken from a study of blood T cell repertoires in COVID-19. Study details: T cells, B-cell-depleted T cells, or PBMCs provided the cDNA or gDNA that served as material.

Authors' processing steps: The assay estimated nucleated cells by amplifying reference gene primers. The protocol was immunoSEQ multiplex PCR, while the TCRdb copy is restricted to in-frame clones and leaves out a portion. D and trimming were read from the DNA, whereas the V and J calls and clone size are those reported in that table. Altogether roughly 80,000 clones are present, around 80% being singletons, with the ten largest covering approximately 5.8%. The junction had 10 bases not matched to a gene; V was cut back by 0 bases and J by 7 bases. The CDR3 has 17 amino acids. CDR1 is LNHNV, CDR2 YYDKDF, per germline (reference sequence).

The sequenced material came from peripheral blood. The sequence came from a man aged 55 to 70 with active or convalescent COVID-19. The J gene is TRBJ2-1, the V gene TRBV15, with 9 bases aligning to TRBD2. The CDR3 DNA sequence: TGTGCCACCAGCAGAGATAATTGGGGACTAGCTGTGAATGAGCAGTTCTTC. It codes for CATSRDNWGLAVNEQFF. The whole variable domain, remainder taken from reference TRBV15 and TRBJ2-1, is DAMVIQNPRYQVTQFGKPVTLSCSQTLNHNVMYWYQQKSSQAPKLLFHYYDKDFNNEADTPDNFQSRRPNTSFCFLDIRSPGLGDTAMYLCATSRDNWGLAVNEQFFGPGTRLTVL.